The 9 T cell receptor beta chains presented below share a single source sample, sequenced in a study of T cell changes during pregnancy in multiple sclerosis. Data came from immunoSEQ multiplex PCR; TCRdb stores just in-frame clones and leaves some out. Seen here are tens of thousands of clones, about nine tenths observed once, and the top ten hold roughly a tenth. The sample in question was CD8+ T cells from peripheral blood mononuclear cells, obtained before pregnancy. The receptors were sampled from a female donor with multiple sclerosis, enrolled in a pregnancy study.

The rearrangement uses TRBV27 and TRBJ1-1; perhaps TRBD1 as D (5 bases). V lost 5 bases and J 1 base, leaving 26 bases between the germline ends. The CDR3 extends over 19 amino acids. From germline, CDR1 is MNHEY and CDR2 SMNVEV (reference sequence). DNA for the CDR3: TGTGCCAGCAGTCCGAGGACGGAGGGAAGGGGTATACCGAACACTGAAGCTTTCTTT. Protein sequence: CASSPRTEGRGIPNTEAFF.

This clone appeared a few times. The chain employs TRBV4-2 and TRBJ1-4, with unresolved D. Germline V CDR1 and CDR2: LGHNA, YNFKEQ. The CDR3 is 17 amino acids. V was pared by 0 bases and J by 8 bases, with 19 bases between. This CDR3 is CASSQDPRRGVQEKLFF. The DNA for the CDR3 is TGTGCCAGCAGCCAAGATCCTCGCCGCGGGGTCCAAGAAAAACTGTTTTTT.

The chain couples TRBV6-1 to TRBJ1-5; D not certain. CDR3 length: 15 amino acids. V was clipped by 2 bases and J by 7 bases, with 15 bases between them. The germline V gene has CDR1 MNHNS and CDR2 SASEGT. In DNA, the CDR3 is TGTGCCAGCAGTGAATGGATCGGGGAAGGGCAGCCCCAGCATTTT. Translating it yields CASSEWIGEGQPQHF.

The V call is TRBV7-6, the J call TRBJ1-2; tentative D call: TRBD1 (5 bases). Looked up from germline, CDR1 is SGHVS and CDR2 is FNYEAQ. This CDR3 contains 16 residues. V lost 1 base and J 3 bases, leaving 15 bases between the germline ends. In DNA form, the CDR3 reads TGTGCCAGCAGCTTAGAGGCAAGGACACCGGACTATGGCTACACCTTC. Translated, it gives CASSLEARTPDYGYTF.

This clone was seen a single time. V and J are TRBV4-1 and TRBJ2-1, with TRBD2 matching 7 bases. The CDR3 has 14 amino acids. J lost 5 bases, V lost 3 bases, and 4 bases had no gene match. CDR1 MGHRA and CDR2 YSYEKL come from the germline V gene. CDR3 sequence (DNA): TGCGCCAGCAGCCAGTGGGGGGGGGACAATGAGCAGTTCTTC. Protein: CASSQWGGDNEQFF.

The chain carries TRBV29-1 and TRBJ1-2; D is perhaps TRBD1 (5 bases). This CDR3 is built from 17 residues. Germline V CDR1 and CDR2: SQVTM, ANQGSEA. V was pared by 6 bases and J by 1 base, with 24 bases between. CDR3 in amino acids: CSVQHYTQNQGNYGYTF. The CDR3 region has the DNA TGCAGCGTCCAACATTATACCCAGAACCAGGGTAACTATGGCTACACCTTC. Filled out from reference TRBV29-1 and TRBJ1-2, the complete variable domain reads SAVISQKPSRDICQRGTSLTIQCQVDSQVTMMFWYRQQPGQSLTLIATANQGSEATYESGFVIDKFPISRPNLTFSTLTVSNMSPEDSSIYLCSVQHYTQNQGNYGYTFGSGTRLTVV.

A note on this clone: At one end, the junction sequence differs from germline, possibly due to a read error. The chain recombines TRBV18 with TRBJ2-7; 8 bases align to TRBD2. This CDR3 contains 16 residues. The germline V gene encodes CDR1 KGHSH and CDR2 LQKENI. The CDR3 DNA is TGTGCCAGCTCACCACCGCCTGGCGGGAGGTCCTTCGAGCAGTACTTC. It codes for CASSPPPGGRSFEQYF.

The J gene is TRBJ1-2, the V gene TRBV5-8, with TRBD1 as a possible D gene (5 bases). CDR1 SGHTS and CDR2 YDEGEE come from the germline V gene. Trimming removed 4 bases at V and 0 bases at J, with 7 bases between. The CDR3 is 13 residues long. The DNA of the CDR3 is TGTGCCAGCAGCACGACAGCTAACTATGGCTACACCTTC. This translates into CASSTTANYGYTF.

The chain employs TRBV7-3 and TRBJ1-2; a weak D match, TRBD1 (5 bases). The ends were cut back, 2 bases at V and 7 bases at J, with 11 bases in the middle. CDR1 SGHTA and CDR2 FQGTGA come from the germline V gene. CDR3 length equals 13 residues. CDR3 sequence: CASSLELGGGYTF. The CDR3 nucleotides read TGTGCCAGCAGCTTAGAATTGGGGGGTGGCTACACCTTC.